Sequencing of this TCR beta chain was carried out in a study of T-cell memory formation after mild COVID-19. Notes on the study in general: Clones shrinking from day 15 to 85 showed even CD4/CD8 mixes; later expanders tilted CD4+. In pre-infection memory, a portion of responding clones appeared, which suggested that cross-reactive memory joined. A second wave of clones peaked on day 37, and their SARS-CoV-2 specificity went unconfirmed.

V was pared by 3 bases and J by 4 bases, with 13 bases between. The germline gives CDR1 DFQATT, CDR2 SNEGSKA (reference sequence). The CDR3 consists of 14 residues. 5'RACE primed from the constant segment yielded TCR alpha and TCR beta cDNA libraries bearing sample barcodes and UMIs. TCRdb reprocessed the 5' RACE reads via MiXCR and lists one record per CDR3 protein. In the table there are around 250,000 distinct CDR3 sequences, 9.4% of which are singletons. Regarding this clonotype: Its antigen is not identified.

This TCR was recovered from a young man who had mild COVID-19 (a few samples of this study predate the infection). Cell type and time point are not known. The rearrangement joins TRBV20-1 to TRBJ1-3; D ambiguous. The sequenced sample consisted of PBMCs or a T cell subset sorted from them (not recorded which). This CDR3 reads CSASEGSSGNTIYF. DNA of the CDR3: TGCAGTGCTAGTGAGGGTAGTTCCGGAAACACCATATATTTT.